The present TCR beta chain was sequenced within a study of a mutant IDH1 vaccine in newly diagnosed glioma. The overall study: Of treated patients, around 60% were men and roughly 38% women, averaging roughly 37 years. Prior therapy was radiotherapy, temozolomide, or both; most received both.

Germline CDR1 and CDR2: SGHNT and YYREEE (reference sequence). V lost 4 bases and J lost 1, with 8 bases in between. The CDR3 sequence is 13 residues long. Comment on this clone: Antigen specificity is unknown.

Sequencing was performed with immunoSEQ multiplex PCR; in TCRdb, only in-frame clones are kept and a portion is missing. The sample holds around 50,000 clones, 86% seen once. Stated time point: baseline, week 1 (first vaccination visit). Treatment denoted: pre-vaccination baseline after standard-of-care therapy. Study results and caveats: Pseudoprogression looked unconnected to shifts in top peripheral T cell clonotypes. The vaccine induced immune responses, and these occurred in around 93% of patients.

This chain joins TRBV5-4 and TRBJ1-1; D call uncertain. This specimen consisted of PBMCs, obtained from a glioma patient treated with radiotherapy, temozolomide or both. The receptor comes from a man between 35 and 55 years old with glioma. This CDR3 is CASSETRNTEAFF. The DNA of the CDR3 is TGTGCCAGCAGCGAGACAAGGAACACTGAAGCTTTCTTT.